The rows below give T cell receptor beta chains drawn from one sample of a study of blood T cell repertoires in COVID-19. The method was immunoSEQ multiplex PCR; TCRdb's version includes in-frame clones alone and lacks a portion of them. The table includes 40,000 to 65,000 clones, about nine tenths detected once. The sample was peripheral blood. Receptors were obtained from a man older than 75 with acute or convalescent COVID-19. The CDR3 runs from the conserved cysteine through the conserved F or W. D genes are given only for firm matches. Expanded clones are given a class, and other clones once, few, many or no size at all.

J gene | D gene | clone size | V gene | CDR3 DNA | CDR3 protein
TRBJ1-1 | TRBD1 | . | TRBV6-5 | TGTGCCAGCCGGGACAGACAGGACACTGAAGCTTTCTTT | CASRDRQDTEAFF
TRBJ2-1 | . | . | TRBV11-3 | TGTGCCAGCAGCTTAGGTGGGTACAGCAATGAGCAGTTCTTC | CASSLGGYSNEQFF
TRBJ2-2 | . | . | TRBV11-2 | TGTGCCAGCAGCTTTGAGGCCCCGGATTCCCGGGTGCCTTTT | CASSFEAPDSRVPF
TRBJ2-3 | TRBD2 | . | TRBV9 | TGTGCCAGCAGCGGACCCGGGGGGGGCTGGGATACGCAGTATTTT | CASSGPGGGWDTQYF
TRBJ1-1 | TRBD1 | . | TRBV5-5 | TGTGCCAGCAGCTTGGGTAGGGGGCGGTGGACAAACACTGAAGCTTTCTTT | CASSLGRGRWTNTEAFF
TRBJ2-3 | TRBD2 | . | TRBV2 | TGTGCCAGCAGTGAAGAAGCGGGGGACACAGATACGCAGTATTTT | CASSEEAGDTDTQYF
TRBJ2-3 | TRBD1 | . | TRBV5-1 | TGCGCCAGCAGCTTTTACAGGGGGACAGATACGCAGTATTTT | CASSFYRGTDTQYF
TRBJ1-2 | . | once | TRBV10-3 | TGTGCCATCAGTGAAGGAGCTCTAAGGGGCTACACCTTC | CAISEGALRGYTF
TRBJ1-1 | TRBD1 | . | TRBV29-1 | TGCAGCGTTAGGGACAGAACAAACACTGAAGCTTTCTTT | CSVRDRTNTEAFF
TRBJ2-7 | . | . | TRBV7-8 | TGTGCCAGCAGCCGCTCGGACTTCTCGGGCGAGCAGTACTTC | CASSRSDFSGEQYF
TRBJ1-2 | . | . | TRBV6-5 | TGTGCCAGCCGGGAAAACTATGGCTACACCTTC | CASRENYGYTF
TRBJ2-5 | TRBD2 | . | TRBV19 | TGTGCCAGTAGTATAGGAGCGGGGGGAGGTCAAGAGACCCAGTACTTC | CASSIGAGGGQETQYF
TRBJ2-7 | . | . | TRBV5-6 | TGTGCCAGCAGCTTGGTGGGCCCCGGAGGGCAGTACTTC | CASSLVGPGGQYF
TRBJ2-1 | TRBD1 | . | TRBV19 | TGTGCCAGTAGTATAGCTAGGACAGGGATAAACAATGAGCAGTTCTTC | CASSIARTGINNEQFF
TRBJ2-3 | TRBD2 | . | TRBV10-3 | TGTGCCATCAGTGGAACTAGCGGGGGAAACACAGATACGCAGTATTTT | CAISGTSGGNTDTQYF
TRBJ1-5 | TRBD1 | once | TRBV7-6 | TGTGCCAGCAGCCCGGGACAGGGGAATCAGCCCCAGCATTTT | CASSPGQGNQPQHF
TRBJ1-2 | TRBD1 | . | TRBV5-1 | TGCGCCAGCAGCTTGGCCGAAGGACAGGGATTCTATGGCTACACCTTC | CASSLAEGQGFYGYTF
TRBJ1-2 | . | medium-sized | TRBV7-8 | TGTGCCAGTGGTCAGGGGTTATCCTATGGCTACACCTTC | CASGQGLSYGYTF
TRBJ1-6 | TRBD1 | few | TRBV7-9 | TGTGCCAGCAGCTCCGGACAGGCGAGACCCCTCCACTTT | CASSSGQARPLHF
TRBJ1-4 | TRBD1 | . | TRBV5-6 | TGTGCCAGCAGCTTGACAGGGGGCGCGAAGGAAAAACTGTTTTTT | CASSLTGGAKEKLFF
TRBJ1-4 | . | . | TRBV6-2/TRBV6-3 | TGTGCCAGCAGTTCGGGGGGGGCAGGCGAAAAACTGTTTTTT | CASSSGGAGEKLFF
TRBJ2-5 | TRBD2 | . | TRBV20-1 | TGCAGTGCTAGTGCCTCGGCGGGGGGGCCTGAGACCCAGTACTTC | CSASASAGGPETQYF
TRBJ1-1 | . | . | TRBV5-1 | TGCGCCAGCAGCTTGGGGGGGCCCTCTTACACTGAAGCTTTCTTT | CASSLGGPSYTEAFF
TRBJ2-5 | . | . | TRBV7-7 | TGTGCTAGCGGCCCCGAGGGAGGGACCCAGTACTTC | CASGPEGGTQYF
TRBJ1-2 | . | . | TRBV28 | TGTGCCAGTACCTCCGGGACAACTGGCTACACCTTC | CASTSGTTGYTF
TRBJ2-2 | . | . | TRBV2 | TGTGCCAGCAGTGAATGGTTTACCAGGAACACCGGGGAGCTGTTTTTT | CASSEWFTRNTGELFF
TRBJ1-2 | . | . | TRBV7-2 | TGTGCCAGCAGCTCCGGGGGGTGGAGCGACTATGGCTACACCTTC | CASSSGGWSDYGYTF
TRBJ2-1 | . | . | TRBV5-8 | TGTGCCAGCAGCTCCGCCCCCCAGAGGTACAATGAGCAGTTCTTC | CASSSAPQRYNEQFF
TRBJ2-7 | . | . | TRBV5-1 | TGCGCCAGCAGCTTGGTTCAGGGAAACTACGAGCAGTACTTC | CASSLVQGNYEQYF
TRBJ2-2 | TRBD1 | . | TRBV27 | TGTGCCACCCAGGACAGGGTTGTCACCGGGGAGCTGTTTTTT | CATQDRVVTGELFF
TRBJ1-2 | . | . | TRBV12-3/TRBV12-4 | TGTGCCAGCAGTACTTCCGGGTTCTATGGCTACACCTTC | CASSTSGFYGYTF
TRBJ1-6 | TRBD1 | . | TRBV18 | TGTGCCAGCTCACCAAGCCCGGACAGGGCCGCACCCCTCCACTTT | CASSPSPDRAAPLHF
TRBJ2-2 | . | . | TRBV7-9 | TGTGCCAGCAGCTTATATTTTTCCGGGGAGCTGTTTTTT | CASSLYFSGELFF
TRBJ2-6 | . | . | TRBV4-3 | TGCGCCAGCAGCCAAGCAGGCTCTGAAGCTACTGGGGCCAACGTCCTGACTTTC | CASSQAGSEATGANVLTF
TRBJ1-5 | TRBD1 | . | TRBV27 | TGTGCCAGCAGTTTATCGGCAGGGGGCGCGTCCGGCAATCAGCCCCAGCATTTT | CASSLSAGGASGNQPQHF
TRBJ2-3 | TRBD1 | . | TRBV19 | TGTGCCAGTAGTATGACGGGGACAGGGGCAGATACGCAGTATTTT | CASSMTGTGADTQYF
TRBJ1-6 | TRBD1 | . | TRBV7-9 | TGTGCCAGCAGCCCGGGGGACAGATTAAATTCACCCCTCCACTTT | CASSPGDRLNSPLHF
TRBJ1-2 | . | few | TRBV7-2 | TGTGCCAGCAGCCAGCCCGAGAGGGCTAGCTATGGCTACACCTTC | CASSQPERASYGYTF
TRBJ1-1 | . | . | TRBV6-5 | TGTGCCAGCAGTTACTCGGCGGCGGTTGACACTGAAGCTTTCTTT | CASSYSAAVDTEAFF
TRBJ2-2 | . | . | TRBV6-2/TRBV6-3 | TGTGCCAGCCTTTACTCGACGACGTCATCTTCGGGTACCGGGGAGCTGTTTTTT | CASLYSTTSSSGTGELFF
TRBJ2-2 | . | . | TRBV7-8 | TGTGCCAGCAGCTTATTCGACAGACTGATCACCGGGGAGCTGTTTTTT | CASSLFDRLITGELFF
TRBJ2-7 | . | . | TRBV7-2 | TGTGCCAGCAGCTTAAACGGCGGAGCCTACGAGCAGTACTTC | CASSLNGGAYEQYF
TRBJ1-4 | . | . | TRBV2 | TGTGCCAGCAGTGCCCGACAGTCAACTAATGAAAAACTGTTTTTT | CASSARQSTNEKLFF
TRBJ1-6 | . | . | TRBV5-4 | TGTGCCAGCAGCCCGATGGGGGGGGAAGGAACACCCCTCCACTTT | CASSPMGGEGTPLHF
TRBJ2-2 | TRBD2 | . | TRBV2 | TGTGCCAGCAGTTCCCCCAGAAGGACTAGCGGAGCCTACACCGGGGAGCTGTTTTTT | CASSSPRRTSGAYTGELFF
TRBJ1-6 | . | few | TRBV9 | TGTGCCAGCAGCGTAAGACAGATTAATTCACCCCTCCACTTT | CASSVRQINSPLHF
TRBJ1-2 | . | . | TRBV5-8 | TGTGCCAGCAGCTTGGGAGGATACTATGGCTACACCTTC | CASSLGGYYGYTF
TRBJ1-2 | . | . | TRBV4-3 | TGCGCCAGCAGCCAAGACCCAGGCAGGCCCAACTATGGCTACACCTTC | CASSQDPGRPNYGYTF
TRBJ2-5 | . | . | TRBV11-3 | TGTGCCAGCAGCTTAGGTCAGGGGAGCGGGACCCAGTACTTC | CASSLGQGSGTQYF
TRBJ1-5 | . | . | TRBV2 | TGTGCCAGCTCGGGGGGGAGGAGTATCGGGCCCCAGCATTTT | CASSGGRSIGPQHF
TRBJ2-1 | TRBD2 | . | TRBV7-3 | TGTGCCAGCAGCTTAAGGCCGATAGGAGCGGGGGGGCCCTTGTTCTTC | CASSLRPIGAGGPLFF
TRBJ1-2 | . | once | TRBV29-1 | TGCAGCGTTGAGGACTGGCCCCAAGTGCCGGTTGGCTACACCTTC | CSVEDWPQVPVGYTF
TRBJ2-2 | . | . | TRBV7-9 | TGTGCCAGCAGCTTCTCAGGGCGGACCGGGGAGCTGTTTTTT | CASSFSGRTGELFF
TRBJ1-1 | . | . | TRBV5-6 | TGTGCCAGCAGCTTGACAGGGAACACTGAAGCTTTCTTT | CASSLTGNTEAFF
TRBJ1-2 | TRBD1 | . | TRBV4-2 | TGTGCCAGCAGCGGGACAGGGGACCTCTATGGCTACACCTTC | CASSGTGDLYGYTF
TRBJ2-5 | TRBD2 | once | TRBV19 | TGTGCCAGTAGTATATTGCGGGGGAGAGGAGAGACCCAGTACTTC | CASSILRGRGETQYF
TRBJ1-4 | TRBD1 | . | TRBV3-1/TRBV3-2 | TGTGCCAGCAGCCAATATAGGACAGGGCTAGCAACTAATGAAAAACTGTTTTTT | CASSQYRTGLATNEKLFF
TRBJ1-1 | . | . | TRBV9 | TGTGCCAGCAGCGTAGGTCCTATTTTCAACACTGAAGCTTTCTTT | CASSVGPIFNTEAFF